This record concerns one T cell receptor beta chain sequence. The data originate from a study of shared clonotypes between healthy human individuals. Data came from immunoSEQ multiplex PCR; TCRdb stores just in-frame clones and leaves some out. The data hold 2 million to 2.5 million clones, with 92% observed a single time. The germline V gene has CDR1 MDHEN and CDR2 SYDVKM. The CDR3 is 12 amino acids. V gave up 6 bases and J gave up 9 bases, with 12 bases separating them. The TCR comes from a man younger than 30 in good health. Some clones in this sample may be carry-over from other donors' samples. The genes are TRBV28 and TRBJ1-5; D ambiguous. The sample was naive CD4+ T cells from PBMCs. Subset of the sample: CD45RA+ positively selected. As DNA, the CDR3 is TGTGCCAGCAGCATACCCGGTAGGCCCCAGCATTTT. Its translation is CASSIPGRPQHF.